The 6 T cell receptor beta chains in this list originate from one sample, sequenced in a study of CD8 T cells in ankylosing spondylitis (TCRdb year 2017). The paper's findings and limits, for the study overall: A TCR beta motif of 7 or 8 highly homologous amino acid variants appeared characteristic of blood from ankylosing spondylitis patients.

For these receptors, no antigen is known. The library relied on 5' RACE. Data came from an Illumina HiSeq 2500. TCRdb reran the public reads through fastp at Q25 and MiXCR, keeping productive beta chains. Rows with one shared CDR3 protein collapse into an entry with the most common genes and DNA. The sample table records approximately 540,000 distinct CDR3 sequences; about 13% of these occur just once. Clones ranked in the top ten supply 6.5% to 7% of the sample. Sequencing input: blood, either unsorted or a sorted T cell fraction (not recorded which). Receptor source: a male donor with ankylosing spondylitis.

This clonotype was found a few times. The rearrangement uses TRBV3-1 and TRBJ1-4, with TRBD1 matching over 11 bases. This CDR3 is 18 amino acids long. The germline gives CDR1 LGHDT, CDR2 YNNKEL (reference sequence). Trimming took 0 bases from V and 5 from J; bases not matched to a gene: 8. The CDR3 nucleotides are TGTGCCAGCAGCCAAGATCAGGGGACAGGGGGTGCCAATGAAAAACTGTTTTTT. This translates into CASSQDQGTGGANEKLFF.

This clonotype was observed many times. The chain couples TRBV7-2 to TRBJ2-1; TRBD2 matches 8 bases. Germline V gives CDR1 SGHTA, CDR2 FQGNSA. V was pared by 2 bases and J by 10 bases, with 7 bases of the junction left unmatched. There are 14 residues in the CDR3. The CDR3: CASSLLAGTREQFF. CDR3 DNA: TGTGCCAGCAGCTTATTAGCGGGAACAAGGGAGCAGTTCTTC.

In DNA form, the CDR3 reads TGCGCCAGCAGCTCTCGGGACCACTCTGGGGCCAACGTCCTGACTTTC. Translation gives CASSSRDHSGANVLTF. The chain employs TRBV5-1 and TRBJ2-6; the D gene could be TRBD1 or TRBD2 (5 bases each). The germline V gene encodes CDR1 SGHRS and CDR2 YFSETQ. There are 16 residues in the CDR3. The ends were cut back, 3 bases at V and 0 bases at J, with 10 bases in the middle.

This clonotype was seen only once. This chain joins TRBV20-1 and TRBJ2-2; 8 nucleotides agree with TRBD2. Trimming took 6 bases from V and 3 from J; bases not matched to a gene: 9. This CDR3 is 15 amino acids long. Germline CDR1 DFQATT, CDR2 SNEGSKA (reference sequence). The CDR3, as DNA: TGCAGTGCGCTGCGCGCGGGAGGAGACACCGGGGAGCTGTTTTTT. Translating it yields CSALRAGGDTGELFF.

This chain links TRBV5-1 with TRBJ1-1, with a possible D match to TRBD1 (6 bases). The V end lost 4 bases, the J end lost 6 bases, and 25 bases lay between the germline ends. The CDR3 spans 17 residues. CDR1 is SGHRS and CDR2 is YFSETQ in the germline V gene. This chain's CDR3 is CASSARDTILTSPEAFF. CDR3 sequence (DNA): TGCGCCAGCAGCGCCCGGGACACGATTCTGACAAGCCCTGAAGCTTTCTTT.

This clonotype has ten or more counts. This chain joins TRBV12-3 or TRBV12-4 and TRBJ1-4; the D gene is possibly TRBD1 (5 bases). The CDR3 totals 13 residues. Deletions cut 5 bases from V and 8 bases from J, with 12 bases between. This CDR3 reads CASSMGRIEKLFF. The CDR3 DNA follows: TGTGCCAGCAGTATGGGACGTATAGAAAAACTGTTTTTT.